The rows below give T cell receptor beta chains drawn from one sample of a study of molecular identifiers for immune sequencing clone quantification. TCRdb independently ran MiXCR on the PCR reads; one entry per CDR3 protein. The table has hundreds of thousands of distinct CDR3 sequences, roughly 25% seen once; the top ten hold about 0.84%. The specimen was naive CD8+ T cells from blood, with Jurkat cell RNA spiked in. Receptors were obtained from a human donor in good health. Some libraries in this study had Jurkat cell RNA spiked in. Each CDR3 is given with its conserved first and last residue. A D gene is named only where the DNA matches it firmly. Only some rows state a clone size, as once, few, many or a class for expanded clones.

abundance: few; j_gene: TRBJ2-7; d_gene: -; v_gene: TRBV5-1; CDR3nt: TGCGCCAGCCGCGGACCAGCGTTCCCCTACGAGCAGTACTTC; CDR3aa: CASRGPAFPYEQYF
abundance: -; j_gene: TRBJ2-7; d_gene: -; v_gene: TRBV7-9; CDR3nt: TGTGCCAGCAGTCCCCCCCCAGGGTCCTACGAGCAGTACTTC; CDR3aa: CASSPPPGSYEQYF
abundance: -; j_gene: TRBJ1-6; d_gene: -; v_gene: TRBV3-2; CDR3nt: TGTGCCAGCAGCCATACAAATTCACCCCTCCACTTT; CDR3aa: CASSHTNSPLHF
abundance: many; j_gene: TRBJ2-3; d_gene: -; v_gene: TRBV29-1; CDR3nt: TGCAGCGTTGAAGATCTGGACGGAACTACTAGCACAGATACGCAGTATTTT; CDR3aa: CSVEDLDGTTSTDTQYF
abundance: few; j_gene: TRBJ1-6; d_gene: -; v_gene: TRBV28; CDR3nt: TGTGCCAGCGAGAGCTCCTATAATTCACCCCTCCACTTT; CDR3aa: CASESSYNSPLHF
abundance: -; j_gene: TRBJ2-7; d_gene: TRBD1; v_gene: TRBV6-2/TRBV6-3; CDR3nt: TGTGCCAGCAGCACCGGGACAGGGGGCGAGCAGTACTTC; CDR3aa: CASSTGTGGEQYF
abundance: many; j_gene: TRBJ2-3; d_gene: -; v_gene: TRBV30; CDR3nt: TGTGCCTGGAGAGGGCATCCTGTGGCAGATACGCAGTATTTT; CDR3aa: CAWRGHPVADTQYF
abundance: many; j_gene: TRBJ2-1; d_gene: -; v_gene: TRBV24-1; CDR3nt: TGTGCCACCGGAGCGGGTCACTACAATGAGCAGTTCTTC; CDR3aa: CATGAGHYNEQFF
abundance: -; j_gene: TRBJ2-5; d_gene: TRBD2; v_gene: TRBV11-3; CDR3nt: TGTGCCAGCAGCCCCGGGACTAGAAACGGGGAGACCCAGTACTTC; CDR3aa: CASSPGTRNGETQYF
abundance: few; j_gene: TRBJ1-6; d_gene: -; v_gene: TRBV6-1; CDR3nt: TGTGCCAGCAGTGATTCTGGGGGAATGTTGGATTCACCCCTCCACTTT; CDR3aa: CASSDSGGMLDSPLHF
abundance: few; j_gene: TRBJ1-1; d_gene: -; v_gene: TRBV6-5; CDR3nt: TGTGCCAGCAGCACGGACACCGGAAGGACGGCTTTCTTT; CDR3aa: CASSTDTGRTAFF
abundance: many; j_gene: TRBJ2-3; d_gene: -; v_gene: TRBV12-3/TRBV12-4; CDR3nt: TGTGCCAGCAGTTTAGAAGGTTCCGCGCCTGTGGATACGCAGTATTTT; CDR3aa: CASSLEGSAPVDTQYF
abundance: -; j_gene: TRBJ2-7; d_gene: -; v_gene: TRBV28; CDR3nt: TGTGACAGCAGTTTAGCGATAGGGGGGTACGAGCAGTACTTC; CDR3aa: CDSSLAIGGYEQYF
abundance: -; j_gene: TRBJ1-2; d_gene: -; v_gene: TRBV19; CDR3nt: TGTGCCAGTAGTATCCTTTATTCACCGAGTGGCTACACCTTC; CDR3aa: CASSILYSPSGYTF
abundance: -; j_gene: TRBJ2-1; d_gene: TRBD2; v_gene: TRBV6-6; CDR3nt: TGTGCCAGCAGTTACCCGACCCTCAGACTAGCGGAGTACAATGAGCAGTTCTTC; CDR3aa: CASSYPTLRLAEYNEQFF
abundance: few; j_gene: TRBJ2-7; d_gene: TRBD2; v_gene: TRBV27; CDR3nt: TGTGCCAGCAGTTTTGAAGCGGGGAGCTACGAGCAGTACTTC; CDR3aa: CASSFEAGSYEQYF
abundance: many; j_gene: TRBJ1-5; d_gene: TRBD1; v_gene: TRBV30; CDR3nt: TGTGCCTGGAGTCCCGGGACAGGGAGTCAGCCCCAGCATTTT; CDR3aa: CAWSPGTGSQPQHF
abundance: few; j_gene: TRBJ2-2; d_gene: TRBD2; v_gene: TRBV19; CDR3nt: TGTGCCAGTAGTATTCTAGCGGGTACTAGGGGGGAGCTGTTTTTT; CDR3aa: CASSILAGTRGELFF
abundance: -; j_gene: TRBJ2-1; d_gene: TRBD2; v_gene: TRBV6-2/TRBV6-3; CDR3nt: TGTGCCAGCAGCGTTAGCGGGGGTTATGAGCAGTTCTTC; CDR3aa: CASSVSGGYEQFF
abundance: many; j_gene: TRBJ2-3; d_gene: -; v_gene: TRBV29-1; CDR3nt: TGCAGCGTTGTTCTAGCGTACCTTAGCACAGATACGCAGTATTTT; CDR3aa: CSVVLAYLSTDTQYF
abundance: -; j_gene: TRBJ1-2; d_gene: -; v_gene: TRBV28; CDR3nt: TGTGCCGGCAGCTCTACCGACTGGGGAGGACATCCGCCCTATGGCTACACCTTC; CDR3aa: CAGSSTDWGGHPPYGYTF
abundance: -; j_gene: TRBJ1-2; d_gene: -; v_gene: TRBV5-5; CDR3nt: TGTGCCAGCAGCTTTCCAGGTAGCGATGGCTACACCTTC; CDR3aa: CASSFPGSDGYTF